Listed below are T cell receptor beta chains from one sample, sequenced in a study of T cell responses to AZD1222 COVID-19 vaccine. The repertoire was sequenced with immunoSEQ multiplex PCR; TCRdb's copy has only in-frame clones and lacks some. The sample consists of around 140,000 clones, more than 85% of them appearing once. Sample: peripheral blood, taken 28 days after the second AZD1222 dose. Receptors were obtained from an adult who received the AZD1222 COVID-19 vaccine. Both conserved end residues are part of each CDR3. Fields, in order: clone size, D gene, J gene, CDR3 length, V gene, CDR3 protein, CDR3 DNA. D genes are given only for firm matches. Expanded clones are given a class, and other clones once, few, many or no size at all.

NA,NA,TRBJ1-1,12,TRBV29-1,CSVARTGTEAFF,TGCAGCGTGGCCAGGACTGGCACTGAAGCTTTCTTT
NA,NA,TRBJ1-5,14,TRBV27,CASSLQGPAQPQHF,TGTGCCAGCAGCTTACAAGGGCCCGCCCAGCCCCAGCATTTT
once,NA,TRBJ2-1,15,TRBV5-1,CASSLGQSSYNEQFF,TGCGCCAGCAGCTTGGGACAGAGCTCCTACAATGAGCAGTTCTTC
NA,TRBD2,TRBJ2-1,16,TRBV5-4,CASSPGLAGGYNEQFF,TGTGCCAGCAGTCCGGGACTAGCGGGAGGGTACAATGAGCAGTTCTTC
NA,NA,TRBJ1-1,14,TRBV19,CATSDGEMNTEAFF,TGTGCCACCTCGGACGGAGAAATGAACACTGAAGCTTTCTTT
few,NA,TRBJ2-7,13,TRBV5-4,CASSTADAEKQYF,TGTGCCAGCAGCACTGCGGACGCCGAGAAGCAGTACTTC
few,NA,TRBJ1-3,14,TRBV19,CASSISRAENTIYF,TGTGCCAGTAGTATTAGCAGGGCCGAAAACACCATATATTTT
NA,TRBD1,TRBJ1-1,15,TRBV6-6,CASSNPGTVNTEAFF,TGTGCCAGCAGTAATCCCGGGACAGTTAACACTGAAGCTTTCTTT
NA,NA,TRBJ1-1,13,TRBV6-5,CASSYGRDVGAFF,TGTGCCAGCAGTTACGGAAGGGATGTAGGTGCTTTCTTT
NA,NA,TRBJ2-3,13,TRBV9,CASSPRNGDTQYF,TGTGCCAGCAGCCCCCGTAACGGAGATACGCAGTATTTT
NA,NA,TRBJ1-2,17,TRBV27,CASSSTQGTFLDYGYTF,TGTGCCAGCAGTTCAACCCAGGGGACATTCTTAGACTATGGCTACACCTTC
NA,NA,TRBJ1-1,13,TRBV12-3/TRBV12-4,CASSFSMNTEAFF,TGTGCCAGCAGTTTTTCAATGAACACTGAAGCTTTCTTT
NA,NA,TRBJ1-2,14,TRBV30,CAWSFRGTLRGYTF,TGTGCCTGGAGTTTTAGGGGCACGCTTCGGGGCTACACCTTC
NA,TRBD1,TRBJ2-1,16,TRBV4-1,CASSPQGASSYNEQFF,TGCGCCAGCAGCCCGCAGGGGGCTAGCTCCTACAATGAGCAGTTCTTC
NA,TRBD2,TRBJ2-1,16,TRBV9,CASSGHSGGAYNEQFF,TGTGCCAGCAGCGGACATAGCGGGGGGGCTTACAATGAGCAGTTCTTC
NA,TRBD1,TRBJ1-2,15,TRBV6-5,CASRPGQSANYGYTF,TGTGCCAGCAGGCCGGGACAGTCAGCTAACTATGGCTACACCTTC
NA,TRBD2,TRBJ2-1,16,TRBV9,CASSVLAGGPEDEQFF,TGTGCCAGCAGCGTCCTAGCGGGAGGGCCGGAGGATGAGCAGTTCTTC
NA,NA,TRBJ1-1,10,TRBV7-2,CASSLERVPF,TGTGCCAGCAGCTTAGAGCGGGTCCCCTTT
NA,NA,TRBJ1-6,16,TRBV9,CASSVGTGTSNSPLHF,TGTGCCAGCAGCGTCGGGACCGGGACTTCTAATTCACCCCTCCACTTT
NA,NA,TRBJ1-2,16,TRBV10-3,CAISEYNTPGSYGYTF,TGTGCCATCAGTGAGTATAACACCCCGGGGAGCTATGGCTACACCTTC
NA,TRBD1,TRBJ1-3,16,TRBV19,CASSETGTGRGNTIYF,TGTGCCAGTAGTGAAACCGGGACAGGGCGAGGAAACACCATATATTTT
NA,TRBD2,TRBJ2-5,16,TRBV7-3,CASSLTPAGGWETQYF,TGTGCCAGCAGCTTAACACCAGCGGGGGGATGGGAGACCCAGTACTTC
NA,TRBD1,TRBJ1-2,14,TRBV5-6,CASRPDRDPYGYTF,TGTGCCAGCAGACCCGACAGGGACCCCTATGGCTACACCTTC
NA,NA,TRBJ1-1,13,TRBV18,CASSPRDYTEAFF,TGTGCCAGCTCACCCAGGGATTACACTGAAGCTTTCTTT